A selection of T cell receptor beta chains follows, all from one sample in a study of T cell responses to AZD1222 COVID-19 vaccine. The method was immunoSEQ multiplex PCR; TCRdb's version includes in-frame clones alone and lacks a portion of them. The sample has 120,000 or so clones, under 95% seen once. This specimen was peripheral blood, taken 28 days after the second AZD1222 dose. All receptors derive from an adult who received the AZD1222 COVID-19 vaccine. The CDR3 runs from the conserved cysteine through the conserved F or W. D genes are given only for firm matches. Rows give clone size only sometimes, using once, few, many, or a class for an expanded clone.

CDR3nt: TGTGCCAGCAGCTTAGGAACGGGCTCATCCTACGAGCAGTACTTC
CDR3aa: CASSLGTGSSYEQYF
j_gene: TRBJ2-7
v_gene: TRBV7-2
abundance: -
d_gene: -

CDR3nt: TGTGCCAGTTCCCCGGGACTAGCGGGGGGGCAAAATGAGCAGTTCTTC
CDR3aa: CASSPGLAGGQNEQFF
j_gene: TRBJ2-1
v_gene: TRBV11-3
abundance: once
d_gene: TRBD2

CDR3nt: TGTGCCAGCTCAGGCCGGGGCACCAACACTGAAGCTTTCTTT
CDR3aa: CASSGRGTNTEAFF
j_gene: TRBJ1-1
v_gene: TRBV18
abundance: -
d_gene: -

CDR3nt: TGTGCCAGCAGCTTCCGGACCGTCGGCTCCCCCTACGAGCAGTACTTC
CDR3aa: CASSFRTVGSPYEQYF
j_gene: TRBJ2-7
v_gene: TRBV12-1
abundance: -
d_gene: -

CDR3nt: TGTGCCAGTAAGGCCGCAGGATACAATGAGCAGTTCTTC
CDR3aa: CASKAAGYNEQFF
j_gene: TRBJ2-1
v_gene: TRBV19
abundance: -
d_gene: -

CDR3nt: TGTGCCATCAGTGAGTCGAAAGGACCTAATTCACCCCTCCACTTT
CDR3aa: CAISESKGPNSPLHF
j_gene: TRBJ1-6
v_gene: TRBV10-3
abundance: -
d_gene: -

CDR3nt: TGTGCCAGCAGTTACAAGGCGGGCCAGCCCCAGCATTTT
CDR3aa: CASSYKAGQPQHF
j_gene: TRBJ1-5
v_gene: TRBV6-5
abundance: -
d_gene: -

CDR3nt: TGTGCCTCCAGTGGGGGGGCGTCTGGGGCCAACGTCCTGACTTTC
CDR3aa: CASSGGASGANVLTF
j_gene: TRBJ2-6
v_gene: TRBV28
abundance: -
d_gene: -

CDR3nt: TGTGCCACCCGGATAGAGGAGTCTGGCTACACCTTC
CDR3aa: CATRIEESGYTF
j_gene: TRBJ1-2
v_gene: TRBV6-5
abundance: -
d_gene: -

CDR3nt: TGTGCCAGCAGTGTTGCACCTTGGAACACCGGGGAGCTGTTTTTT
CDR3aa: CASSVAPWNTGELFF
j_gene: TRBJ2-2
v_gene: TRBV2
abundance: -
d_gene: -

CDR3nt: TGTGCCACCAGTACACTTCCGGGACAGCAAATCGCCCGATATAATTCACCCCTCCACTTT
CDR3aa: CATSTLPGQQIARYNSPLHF
j_gene: TRBJ1-6
v_gene: TRBV24-1
abundance: -
d_gene: TRBD1

CDR3nt: TGTGCCAGCAAGATGGATTGGACAGGGTCCTACGAGCAGTACTTC
CDR3aa: CASKMDWTGSYEQYF
j_gene: TRBJ2-7
v_gene: TRBV6-5
abundance: -
d_gene: TRBD1

CDR3nt: TGTGCCAGCTCACCCATGAGGGGTAGCGGGTTACAAGAGACCCAGTACTTC
CDR3aa: CASSPMRGSGLQETQYF
j_gene: TRBJ2-5
v_gene: TRBV18
abundance: -
d_gene: TRBD2

CDR3nt: TGTGCCAGCACCCCTCTCCGACAGGGGGTATCCTACAATGAGCAGTTCTTC
CDR3aa: CASTPLRQGVSYNEQFF
j_gene: TRBJ2-1
v_gene: TRBV6-2/TRBV6-3
abundance: -
d_gene: TRBD1

CDR3nt: TGTGCCAGCAGCTTAGGGGGGTTCGACTATGGCTACACCTTC
CDR3aa: CASSLGGFDYGYTF
j_gene: TRBJ1-2
v_gene: TRBV11-2
abundance: -
d_gene: -

CDR3nt: TGTGCCGGGCAGGAGAACACTGAAGCTTTCTTT
CDR3aa: CAGQENTEAFF
j_gene: TRBJ1-1
v_gene: TRBV30
abundance: -
d_gene: -

CDR3nt: TGTGCCAGCAGTTTAAGCCTCGGACTAGCCAAAAACATTCAGTACTTC
CDR3aa: CASSLSLGLAKNIQYF
j_gene: TRBJ2-4
v_gene: TRBV7-2
abundance: few
d_gene: -

CDR3nt: TGTGCCAGCAAGGTGGGGGGGACCTACGAGCAGTACTTC
CDR3aa: CASKVGGTYEQYF
j_gene: TRBJ2-7
v_gene: TRBV12-3/TRBV12-4
abundance: -
d_gene: TRBD2

CDR3nt: TGTGCCAGCAGTTTTCCGGACCAGTACTTC
CDR3aa: CASSFPDQYF
j_gene: TRBJ2-5
v_gene: TRBV6-5
abundance: -
d_gene: -

CDR3nt: TGTGCCATCAGTGCATCCGGGACTAGCGGCCTCAATGAGCAGTTCTTC
CDR3aa: CAISASGTSGLNEQFF
j_gene: TRBJ2-1
v_gene: TRBV10-3
abundance: -
d_gene: TRBD2

CDR3nt: TGTGCCACCAGAAGGGGACAGAACACTGAAGCTTTCTTT
CDR3aa: CATRRGQNTEAFF
j_gene: TRBJ1-1
v_gene: TRBV24-1
abundance: -
d_gene: -

CDR3nt: TGTGCCAGCAGCTCAGGGGGACAGGGGAGGAGAGAGACCCAGTACTTC
CDR3aa: CASSSGGQGRRETQYF
j_gene: TRBJ2-5
v_gene: TRBV7-3
abundance: once
d_gene: TRBD1

CDR3nt: TGTGCCAGCAGCTATAGACAGGGGGCTGACAATGAGCAGTTCTTC
CDR3aa: CASSYRQGADNEQFF
j_gene: TRBJ2-1
v_gene: TRBV5-4
abundance: once
d_gene: TRBD1

CDR3nt: TGTGCCAGCAGCCGCCCCAGGGCCCCCCCCACTGAAGCTTTCTTT
CDR3aa: CASSRPRAPPTEAFF
j_gene: TRBJ1-1
v_gene: TRBV14
abundance: -
d_gene: -